Below are 29 T cell receptor beta chains sequenced from a single sample in a study of shared clonotypes between healthy human individuals. Here immunoSEQ multiplex PCR was the method, and the copy in TCRdb shows in-frame clones only, minus some. The sample has about 2.4 million clones; approximately 93% are singletons. The sequenced sample was naive CD4+ T cells from PBMCs. This sample's subset: CD45RA+ positively selected. These TCRs come from a man aged 18 to 29 in good health. Some clones in this sample may be carry-over from other donors' samples.

Concerning this clone itself: The sample has other DNA sequences that encode this CDR3 too. V gene TRBV6-5 combines with J gene TRBJ1-5, with no clear D. This CDR3 spans 15 amino acids. V was trimmed by 0 bases and J by 2 bases, leaving 8 bases between them. From germline, CDR1 is MNHEY and CDR2 SVGAGI. CDR3 residues: CASSYSWEGNQPQHF. CDR3 DNA: TGTGCCAGCAGTTACTCTTGGGAGGGCAATCAGCCCCAGCATTTT.

The J gene is TRBJ1-4, the V gene TRBV7-9; no reliable D call. The CDR3 is 13 amino acids. V was clipped by 5 bases and J by 7 bases, with 11 bases between them. CDR1 and CDR2 (germline): SEHNR, FQNEAQ (reference sequence). The CDR3, as DNA: TGTGCCAGCAGCCAGGAGCTAGGTGAAAAACTGTTTTTT. Amino acids: CASSQELGEKLFF.

The CDR3, as DNA: TGTGCCAGCAGCTTAGAGGGAGGGATTTTGAACACTGAAGCTTTCTTT. Its protein is CASSLEGGILNTEAFF. The chain employs TRBV7-2 and TRBJ1-1; D unresolved. The V gene's germline CDR1 is SGHTA and CDR2 FQGNSA. The length of the CDR3 is 16 residues. Deletions cut 1 base from V and 0 bases from J, with 12 bases between. The full variable domain, in which reference TRBV7-2 and TRBJ1-1 provide the parts outside the CDR3, is GAGVSQSPSNKVTEKGKDVELRCDPISGHTALYWYRQSLGQGLEFLIYFQGNSAPDKSGLPSDRFSAERTGGSVSTLTIQRTQQEDSAVYLCASSLEGGILNTEAFFGQGTRLTVV.

V usage is TRBV28 and J usage is TRBJ2-1, with 10 bases fitting TRBD2. The V gene end was trimmed by 0 bases and the J gene end by 3 bases; junction bases not matched to a gene: 5. This CDR3 comprises 17 residues. CDR1 MDHEN and CDR2 SYDVKM come from the germline V gene. The CDR3 DNA follows: TGTGCCAGCAGTTTATGGGGGTGGACTAGCGGCTACAATGAGCAGTTCTTC. Its protein product is CASSLWGWTSGYNEQFF. The full variable domain, completed using reference TRBV28 and TRBJ2-1, is DVKVTQSSRYLVKRTGEKVFLECVQDMDHENMFWYRQDPGLGLRLIYFSYDVKMKEKGDIPEGYSVSREKKERFSLILESASTNQTSMYLCASSLWGWTSGYNEQFFGPGTRLTVL.

The rearrangement joins TRBV15 to TRBJ2-7; the match to TRBD1 covers 7 bases. The CDR3 has 16 residues. Germline assignment: CDR1 LNHNV and CDR2 YYDKDF (reference sequence). Trimming took 1 base from V and 3 from J; bases not matched to a gene: 9. CDR3 sequence (DNA): TGTGCCACCAGCAGAGCGGACAGGACCAGCCTCTACGAGCAGTACTTC. As protein: CATSRADRTSLYEQYF. Based on the CDR3 plus reference TRBV15 and TRBJ2-7, the full variable domain is DAMVIQNPRYQVTQFGKPVTLSCSQTLNHNVMYWYQQKSSQAPKLLFHYYDKDFNNEADTPDNFQSRRPNTSFCFLDIRSPGLGDTAMYLCATSRADRTSLYEQYFGPGTRLTVT.

V usage is TRBV18 and J usage is TRBJ2-5, with D possibly TRBD1 on 6 matching bases. There are 15 residues in the CDR3. The ends were cut back, 5 bases at V and 2 bases at J, with 15 bases in the middle. The V gene's germline CDR1 is KGHSH and CDR2 LQKENI. DNA of the CDR3: TGTGCCAGCTCAAGCAATACAGGGTTTCAAGAGACCCAGTACTTC. Translated, it gives CASSSNTGFQETQYF.

The chain joins TRBV7-9 to TRBJ2-7, with 9 bases lining up with TRBD1. The V and J ends lost 5 bases and 1 base, in that order; junction bases with no gene match: 9. CDR1 SEHNR and CDR2 FQNEAQ come from the germline V gene (reference sequence). The CDR3 loop spans 16 amino acids. Written as DNA, the CDR3 is TGTGCCAGCAGCGCAAGCAACGGGACAGGGTCCTACGAGCAGTACTTC. Translation gives CASSASNGTGSYEQYF.

The chain couples TRBV7-8 to TRBJ1-5; D remains unclear. Germline V gives CDR1 SGHVS, CDR2 FQNEAQ. CDR3 size: 15 residues. The V end was cut by 2 bases, the J end by 0 bases, with 8 bases between. The CDR3 DNA is TGTGCCAGCAGCTTAAGTCGGATTAGCAATCAGCCCCAGCATTTT. Translating gives CASSLSRISNQPQHF. The full variable domain, rest sourced from reference TRBV7-8 and TRBJ1-5, is GAGVSQSPRYKVAKRGQDVALRCDPISGHVSLFWYQQALGQGPEFLTYFQNEAQLDKSGLPSDRFFAERPEGSVSTLKIQRTQQEDSAVYLCASSLSRISNQPQHFGDGTRLSIL.

This clone came up a few times. The chain uses TRBV15 and TRBJ1-5, with D possibly matching TRBD1 (6 bases). CDR3 length: 16 amino acids. Germline lookup yields CDR1 LNHNV and CDR2 YYDKDF (reference sequence). The V end was cut by 3 bases, the J end by 1 base, with 13 bases between. The chain's CDR3 is CATSSSGRGSNQPQHF. The CDR3 coding sequence is TGTGCCACCAGCAGTTCAGGGAGGGGGAGCAATCAGCCCCAGCATTTT.

The chain links TRBV4-3 to TRBJ2-2; D tentatively reads TRBD1 or TRBD2 (5 bases each). Between the trimmed V and J ends, which lost 1 base and 0 bases, there was a span of 15 bases. The CDR3 extends over 18 amino acids. Germline assignment: CDR1 LGHNA and CDR2 YSLEER. DNA for the CDR3: TGCGCCAGCAGCCAAGTCGCCCCGGGGACCACGAACACCGGGGAGCTGTTTTTT. Translated, it gives CASSQVAPGTTNTGELFF.

The gene calls are TRBV5-5 and TRBJ2-6; D is perhaps TRBD1 (6 bases). Looked up from germline, CDR1 is SGHKS and CDR2 is YYEKEE (reference sequence). Deletions cut 0 bases from V and 4 bases from J, with 8 bases between. CDR3 size: 15 residues. Written as DNA, the CDR3 is TGTGCCAGCAGCTTGGACAGGGTGGGGGCCAACGTCCTGACTTTC. This gives the protein CASSLDRVGANVLTF.

This sequence joins TRBV11-3 and TRBJ1-1, with unresolved D. Germline-derived CDR1 and CDR2 are SGHNT and YENEEA. The CDR3 is 13 residues long. V shed 3 bases and J shed 2 bases, with 7 bases lying between them. DNA for the CDR3: TGTGCCAGCAGCTTTGATTTTAACACTGAAGCTTTCTTT. Residues: CASSFDFNTEAFF.

The CDR3 DNA follows: TGCGCCAGCAGCCAAGCTAGGGGTGGCTACACCTTC. This translates into CASSQARGGYTF. The chain links TRBV4-3 to TRBJ1-2, with a tentative D call TRBD1 (5 bases). Germline V gene data show CDR1 as LGHNA and CDR2 as YSLEER. The CDR3 loop spans 12 amino acids. Deletions cut 1 base from V and 7 bases from J, with 7 bases between.

The V and J genes are TRBV19 and TRBJ2-5; TRBD2 aligns across 8 bases. The CDR3 totals 16 residues. V was clipped by 3 bases and J by 9 bases; unmatched bases: 15. Germline CDR1 is LNHDA and CDR2 is SQIVND (reference sequence). The CDR3 spells CASSIQLGGGPAAQYF. CDR3 nucleotides: TGTGCCAGTAGTATTCAGCTCGGCGGGGGGCCCGCGGCCCAGTACTTC.

The rearrangement joins TRBV6-5 to TRBJ2-1; 8 nucleotides line up with TRBD2. Germline CDR1 is MNHEY and CDR2 is SVGAGI. With V trimmed by 4 bases and J by 0 bases, 5 bases remained unmatched. This CDR3 is built from 16 residues. CDR3 sequence: CASSSPGTSSYNEQFF. The CDR3 DNA reads TGTGCCAGCAGTTCCCCCGGGACTAGCTCCTACAATGAGCAGTTCTTC.

This clone was recorded once. The V and J genes are TRBV7-6 and TRBJ2-3; 7 bases are a match to TRBD2. Germline V gene sequence: CDR1 SGHVS, CDR2 FNYEAQ. J was trimmed by 3 bases and V by 5 bases; bases with no gene match: 14. The CDR3 has 17 residues. The CDR3 nucleotides are TGTGCCAGCAGCGACGTCCGAATGGCGGGAGAGACAGATACGCAGTATTTT. This gives the protein CASSDVRMAGETDTQYF.

The chain uses TRBV2 and TRBJ1-4; D not resolved. This CDR3 is 13 amino acids long. Trimming shortened V by 4 bases and J by 4 bases, and 7 bases separated the two germline ends. Looked up from germline, CDR1 is SNHLY and CDR2 is FYNNEI. The CDR3 reads CASSAGYNEKLFF. The CDR3 bases are TGTGCCAGCAGTGCTGGCTATAATGAAAAACTGTTTTTT. The complete variable domain, with remaining parts taken from reference TRBV2 and TRBJ1-4, reads EPEVTQTPSHQVTQMGQEVILRCVPISNHLYFYWYRQILGQKVEFLVSFYNNEISEKSEIFDDQFSVERPDGSNFTLKIRSTKLEDSAMYFCASSAGYNEKLFFGSGTQLSVL.

This clone occurred once. Here the CDR3 DNA reads TGTGCCAGCAGCGTAGGGCAGTATAATGAAAAACTGTTTTTT. As protein: CASSVGQYNEKLFF. The chain is built from TRBV9 and TRBJ1-4, with D uncertain. The CDR3 loop spans 14 amino acids. V was pared by 0 bases and J by 4 bases, with 7 bases between. CDR1 is SGDLS, CDR2 YYNGEE, per germline.

V is TRBV29-1 and J is TRBJ2-1, with 7 bases lining up with TRBD2. The germline V gene encodes CDR1 SQVTM and CDR2 ANQGSEA. This CDR3 region has 11 residues. V lost 3 bases and J lost 15; bases outside the gene matches: 8. CDR3 in amino acids: CSVDLAGVAFF. Written as DNA, the CDR3 is TGCAGCGTTGACCTCGCGGGAGTGGCGTTCTTC.

V is TRBV7-9 and J is TRBJ1-1; possible D gene TRBD1, 6 bases. The CDR3 runs to 16 residues. Trimming pared 3 bases from V and 2 bases from J, leaving 16 bases between. Germline V CDR1 and CDR2: SEHNR, FQNEAQ (reference sequence). CDR3 in DNA: TGTGCCAGCAGCTTCCCCCCGGGACACCCTAACACTGAAGCTTTCTTT. Protein product: CASSFPPGHPNTEAFF. Full variable domain (remainder filled in from reference TRBV7-9 and TRBJ1-1): DTGVSQNPRHKITKRGQNVTFRCDPISEHNRLYWYRQTLGQGPEFLTYFQNEAQLEKSRLLSDRFSAERPKGSFSTLEIQRTEQGDSAMYLCASSFPPGHPNTEAFFGQGTRLTVV.

The rearrangement links TRBV5-1 to TRBJ2-5; 8 bases map to TRBD1. The CDR3 runs to 14 residues. The J segment lost 5 bases and the V segment lost 2 bases, leaving 5 bases of the junction unmatched. The germline CDR1 and CDR2 sequences are SGHRS and YFSETQ. The CDR3 DNA sequence: TGCGCCAGCAGCTTTACAGGGGGTTTGGAGACCCAGTACTTC. Protein sequence: CASSFTGGLETQYF.

This chain connects TRBV5-6 to TRBJ1-6; D is perhaps TRBD1 (6 bases). The CDR3 contains 14 residues. The germline gives CDR1 SGHDT, CDR2 YYEEEE. The V and J ends lost 4 bases and 4 bases respectively, with 9 bases between them. CDR3 protein: CASSRGLYNSPLHF. The CDR3 nucleotides read TGTGCCAGCAGCCGGGGGCTATATAATTCACCCCTCCACTTT.

The V and J genes are TRBV27 and TRBJ2-6; D perhaps matches TRBD1 (5 bases). The CDR3 is made up of 18 amino acids. V lost 1 base to trimming and J lost 1 base, with 14 bases between them. Germline assignment: CDR1 MNHEY and CDR2 SMNVEV (reference sequence). The CDR3 DNA sequence: TGTGCCAGCAGTTTATTGAAATCAGGGTTTTCTGGGGCCAACGTCCTGACTTTC. Encoded protein: CASSLLKSGFSGANVLTF.

This chain's CDR3 is CASSLVGTLSYEQYF. The CDR3 coding sequence is TGTGCCAGCAGCTTAGTGGGCACACTCTCCTACGAGCAGTACTTC. The rearrangement joins TRBV7-2 to TRBJ2-7; no firm D call. Germline CDR1 and CDR2: SGHTA and FQGNSA. The CDR3 spans 15 residues. V shed 1 base and J shed 0 bases, with 10 bases lying between them.

This clone was observed once. The gene calls are TRBV19 and TRBJ1-2, with no clear D. Germline CDR1 is LNHDA and CDR2 is SQIVND (reference sequence). The CDR3 runs 14 residues. Trimming took 7 bases from V and 5 from J, leaving 17 bases between them. CDR3 sequence: CASTVGGSSYGYTF. The CDR3 nucleotides are TGTGCCAGTACCGTCGGCGGGTCGTCATATGGCTACACCTTC.

Notes on this clone: Distinct nucleotide sequences in the sample also encode this CDR3. This chain connects TRBV7-3 to TRBJ2-2; no firm D call. Germline-derived CDR1 and CDR2 are SGHTA and FQGTGA. This CDR3 region has 13 residues. Trimming shortened V by 4 bases and J by 4 bases, and 7 bases separated the two germline ends. CDR3: CASSSRSTGELFF. CDR3 nucleotide sequence: TGTGCCAGCAGCTCAAGGTCCACCGGGGAGCTGTTTTTT.

The chain is built from TRBV5-3 and TRBJ2-1; 7 bases are a match to TRBD1. TRBV5-3 is sorted into the ORF group, with uncertain function. V lost 0 bases and J lost 7; bases outside the gene matches: 7. CDR3 size: 15 residues. CDR3 DNA sequence: TGTGCCAGAAGCTTGGCTGGGACAGCCGGGAATGAGCAGTTCTTC. It specifies CARSLAGTAGNEQFF.

V gene TRBV30 combines with J gene TRBJ2-3; a weak D match, TRBD1 (6 bases). V gave up 1 base and J gave up 6 bases, with 11 bases separating them. There are 13 residues in the CDR3. Per germline, CDR1 GTSNPN and CDR2 SVGIG (reference sequence). The CDR3 sequence: CAWSANRVDTQYF. CDR3 in DNA: TGTGCCTGGAGTGCCAACAGGGTCGATACGCAGTATTTT.

The V call is TRBV2, the J call TRBJ2-2, with 8 bases matching TRBD2. V lost 1 base, J lost 5 bases, and 3 bases stayed unmatched. The germline gives CDR1 SNHLY, CDR2 FYNNEI. The CDR3 totals 15 residues. The CDR3 reads CASSEEGTRTGELFF. CDR3 nucleotide sequence: TGTGCCAGCAGTGAAGAGGGGACTAGGACCGGGGAGCTGTTTTTT.